The subject of this entry is one TCR beta chain. This sample is drawn from a study of T cell changes during pregnancy in multiple sclerosis. Assay used: immunoSEQ multiplex PCR; TCRdb lists only in-frame clones, some missing. The profile shows tens of thousands of clones, 90% of them singletons. There are 15 residues in the CDR3. V dropped 8 bases and J dropped 6; count of bases not matched to a gene: 11. CDR1 is LNHDA and CDR2 is SQIVND in the germline V gene (reference sequence). The clonotype comes from a female donor in good health, enrolled as a control in a pregnancy study. This rearrangement joins TRBV19 to TRBJ1-5, with 9 bases aligning to TRBD1. The sample in question was peripheral blood, obtained in the third trimester of pregnancy. The CDR3 is CASGTPGQGTQPQHF. For the CDR3, the DNA is TGTGCCAGTGGAACTCCGGGACAGGGTACTCAGCCCCAGCATTTT.